The present TCR beta chain was sequenced within a study of T cells in Graves' hyperthyroidism and ophthalmopathy. About the research overall: Peripheral blood samples were taken at initial diagnosis, prior to any treatment.

CDR3 size: 16 residues. Germline CDR1 reads LGHNA; CDR2 reads YNFKEQ. J was trimmed by 5 bases and V by 0 bases; bases with no gene match: 4. Comment on this clonotype: Its target is unknown.

Amplification of TCR beta CDR3 regions used RNA as the template. Researchers ran a first-round RT-PCR on the TCR CDR3 using the HTBI primer set. Each CDR3 protein is one row after TCRdb ran MiXCR on the multiplex PCR reads. This sample has about 570,000 distinct CDR3 sequences, with around 15% found just once. An absence of ophthalmopathy progression within 18 months meant stable Graves' hyperthyroidism. Patients aged 18 to 65 had newly diagnosed hyperthyroidism of under 2 months' duration. Study conclusions and caveats: Most expanded thyroid clonotypes above 0.001 also appeared in blood.

This clonotype was obtained from a woman between 40 and 55 years old with Graves' hyperthyroidism. Sequenced material: blood. The chain employs TRBV4-2 and TRBJ2-7; 13 nucleotides line up with TRBD2. The CDR3 sequence: CASSQEVGLAGDEQYF. The CDR3, as DNA: TGTGCCAGCAGCCAAGAGGTAGGACTAGCGGGAGACGAGCAGTACTTC.